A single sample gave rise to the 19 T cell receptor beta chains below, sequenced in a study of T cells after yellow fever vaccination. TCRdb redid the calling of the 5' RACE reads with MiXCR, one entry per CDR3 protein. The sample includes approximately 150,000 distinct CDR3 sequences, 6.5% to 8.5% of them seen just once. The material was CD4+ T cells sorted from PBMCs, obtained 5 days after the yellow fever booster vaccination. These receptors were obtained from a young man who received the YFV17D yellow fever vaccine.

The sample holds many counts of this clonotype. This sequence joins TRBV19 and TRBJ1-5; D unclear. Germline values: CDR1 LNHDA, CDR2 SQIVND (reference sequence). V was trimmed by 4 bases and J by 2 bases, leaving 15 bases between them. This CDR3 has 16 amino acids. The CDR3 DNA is TGTGCCAGTAGTACGGTCACCGCTTCGCGCAATCAGCCCCAGCATTTT. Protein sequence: CASSTVTASRNQPQHF.

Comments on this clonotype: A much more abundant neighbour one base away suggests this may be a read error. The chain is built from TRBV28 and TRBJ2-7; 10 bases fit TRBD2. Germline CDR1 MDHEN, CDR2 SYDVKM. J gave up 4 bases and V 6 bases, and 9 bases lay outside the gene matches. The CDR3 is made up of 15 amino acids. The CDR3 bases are TGTGCCAGCAGAGCACTAGCGGGAACGGTGTACGAGCAGTACTTC. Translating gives CASRALAGTVYEQYF.

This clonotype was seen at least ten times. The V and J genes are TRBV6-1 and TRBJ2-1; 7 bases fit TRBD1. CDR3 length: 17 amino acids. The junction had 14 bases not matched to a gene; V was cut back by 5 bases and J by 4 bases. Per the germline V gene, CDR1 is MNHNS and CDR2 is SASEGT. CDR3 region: CASSQDRVASTYNEQFF. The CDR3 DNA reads TGTGCCAGCAGTCAAGACAGGGTGGCCAGTACTTACAATGAGCAGTTCTTC.

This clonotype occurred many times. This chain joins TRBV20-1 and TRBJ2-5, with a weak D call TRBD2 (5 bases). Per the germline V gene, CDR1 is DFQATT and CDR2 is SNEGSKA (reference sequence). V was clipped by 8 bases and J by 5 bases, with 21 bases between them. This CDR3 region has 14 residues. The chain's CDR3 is CSPVRWERSETQYF. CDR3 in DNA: TGCAGTCCAGTAAGGTGGGAGAGATCTGAGACCCAGTACTTC.

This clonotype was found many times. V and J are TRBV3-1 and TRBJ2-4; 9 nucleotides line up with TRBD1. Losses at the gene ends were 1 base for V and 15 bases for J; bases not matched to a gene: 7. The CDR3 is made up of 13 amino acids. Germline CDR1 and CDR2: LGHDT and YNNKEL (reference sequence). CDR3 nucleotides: TGTGCCAGCAGCCAAGTGGCCGGGACAGGGTTGTACTTC. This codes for CASSQVAGTGLYF.

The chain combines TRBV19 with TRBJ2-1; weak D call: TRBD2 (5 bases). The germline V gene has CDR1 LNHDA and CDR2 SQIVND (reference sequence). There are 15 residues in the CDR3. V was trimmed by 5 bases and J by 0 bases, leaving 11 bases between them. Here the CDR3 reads CASSSERSSYNEQFF. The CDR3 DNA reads TGTGCCAGTAGTTCTGAGCGGAGCTCCTACAATGAGCAGTTCTTC.

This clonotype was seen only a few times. CDR3 sequence (DNA): TGTGCCTGGTCCGCCGGGCAGGGCGCAGATCAGCCCCAGCATTTT. This codes for CAWSAGQGADQPQHF. The chain is built from TRBV30 and TRBJ1-5; TRBD1 is a possible D gene (5 bases). Trimming took off 5 bases at V and 5 bases at J, with 19 bases between the two ends. This CDR3 contains 15 residues. Per germline, CDR1 GTSNPN and CDR2 SVGIG (reference sequence). Full variable domain (outside the CDR3, taken from reference TRBV30 and TRBJ1-5): SQTIHQWPATLVQPVGSPLSLECTVEGTSNPNLYWYRQAAGRGLQLLFYSVGIGQISSEVPQNLSASRPQDRQFILSSKKLLLSDSGFYLCAWSAGQGADQPQHFGDGTRLSIL.

DNA of the CDR3: TGTGCCAGCAGTCCGGGAACTAGCGGCTTTAAAGAGCAGTACTTC. It specifies CASSPGTSGFKEQYF. V gene TRBV6-1 combines with J gene TRBJ2-7; 8 bases are a match to TRBD2. CDR3 length: 15 amino acids. CDR1 and CDR2 from the germline V gene are MNHNS and SASEGT. V lost 5 bases and J lost 7; bases outside the gene matches: 13.

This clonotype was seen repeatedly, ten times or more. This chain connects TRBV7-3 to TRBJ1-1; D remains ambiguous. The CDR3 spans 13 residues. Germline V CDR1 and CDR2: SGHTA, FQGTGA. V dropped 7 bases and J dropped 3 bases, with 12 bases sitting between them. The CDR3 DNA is TGTGCCAGCAACAACCCGAAAGACACTGAAGCTTTCTTT. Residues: CASNNPKDTEAFF. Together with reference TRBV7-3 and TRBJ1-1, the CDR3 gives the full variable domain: GAGVSQTPSNKVTEKGKYVELRCDPISGHTALYWYRQSLGQGPEFLIYFQGTGAADDSGLPNDRFFAVRPEGSVSTLKIQRTERGDSAVYLCASNNPKDTEAFFGQGTRLTVV.

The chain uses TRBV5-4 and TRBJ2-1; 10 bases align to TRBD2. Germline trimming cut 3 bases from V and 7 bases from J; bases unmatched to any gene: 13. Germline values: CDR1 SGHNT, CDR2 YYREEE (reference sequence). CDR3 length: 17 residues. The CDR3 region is CASSSTGTSVSRNEQFF. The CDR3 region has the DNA TGTGCCAGCAGCTCCACCGGGACTAGCGTTAGTAGGAATGAGCAGTTCTTC.

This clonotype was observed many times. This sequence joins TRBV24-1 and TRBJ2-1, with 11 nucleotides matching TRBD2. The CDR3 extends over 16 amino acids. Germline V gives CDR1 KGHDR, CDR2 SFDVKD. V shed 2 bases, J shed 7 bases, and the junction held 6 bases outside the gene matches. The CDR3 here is CATSDSTGTSGNEQFF. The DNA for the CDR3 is TGTGCCACCAGTGATTCCACCGGGACTAGCGGTAATGAGCAGTTCTTC.

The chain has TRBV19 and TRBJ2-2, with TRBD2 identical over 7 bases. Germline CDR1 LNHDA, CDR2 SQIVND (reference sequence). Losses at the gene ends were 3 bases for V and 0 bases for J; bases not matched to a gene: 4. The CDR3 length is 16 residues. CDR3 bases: TGTGCCAGTAGTATTCTGGCGGGAGCGAACACCGGGGAGCTGTTTTTT. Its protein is CASSILAGANTGELFF.

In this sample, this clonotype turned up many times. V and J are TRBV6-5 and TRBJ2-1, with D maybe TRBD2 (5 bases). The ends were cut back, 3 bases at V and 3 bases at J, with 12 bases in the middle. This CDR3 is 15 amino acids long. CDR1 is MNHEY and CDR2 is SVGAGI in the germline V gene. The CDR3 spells CASSYRESGYNEQFF. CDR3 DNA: TGTGCCAGCAGTTATAGGGAGAGTGGCTACAATGAGCAGTTCTTC.

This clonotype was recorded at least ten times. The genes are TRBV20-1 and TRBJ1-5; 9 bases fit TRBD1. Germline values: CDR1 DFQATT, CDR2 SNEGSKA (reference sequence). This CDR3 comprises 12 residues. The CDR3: CSARTGAGPQHF. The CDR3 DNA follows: TGCAGCGCCCGGACAGGGGCAGGGCCCCAGCATTTT.

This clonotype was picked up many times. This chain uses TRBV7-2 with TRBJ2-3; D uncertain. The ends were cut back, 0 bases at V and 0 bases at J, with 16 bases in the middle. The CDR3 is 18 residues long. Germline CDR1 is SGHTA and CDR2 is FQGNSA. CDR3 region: CASSLAGTRSVSTDTQYF. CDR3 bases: TGTGCCAGCAGCTTAGCGGGAACGCGATCGGTTAGCACAGATACGCAGTATTTT.

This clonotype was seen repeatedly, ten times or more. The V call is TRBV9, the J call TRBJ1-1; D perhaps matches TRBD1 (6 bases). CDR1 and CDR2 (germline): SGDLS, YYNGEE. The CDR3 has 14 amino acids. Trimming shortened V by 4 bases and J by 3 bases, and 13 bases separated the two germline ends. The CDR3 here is CASSSNRDHTEAFF. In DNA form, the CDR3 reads TGTGCCAGCAGCTCCAACAGGGACCACACTGAAGCTTTCTTT.

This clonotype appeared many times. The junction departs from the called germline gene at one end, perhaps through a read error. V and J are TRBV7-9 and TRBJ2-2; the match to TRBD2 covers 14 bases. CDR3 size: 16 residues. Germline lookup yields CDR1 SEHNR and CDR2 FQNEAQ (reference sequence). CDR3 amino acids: CASSPGLAGAPGELFF. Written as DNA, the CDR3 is TGTGCTAGCAGCCCGGGACTAGCGGGAGCCCCCGGGGAGCTGTTTTTT.

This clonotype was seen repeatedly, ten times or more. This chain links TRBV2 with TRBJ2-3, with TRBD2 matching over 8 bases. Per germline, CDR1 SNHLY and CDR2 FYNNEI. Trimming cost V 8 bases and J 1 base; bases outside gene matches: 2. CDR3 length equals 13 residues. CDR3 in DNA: TGTGCCAGCCTACTAGCGGGCACAGATACGCAGTATTTT. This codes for CASLLAGTDTQYF.

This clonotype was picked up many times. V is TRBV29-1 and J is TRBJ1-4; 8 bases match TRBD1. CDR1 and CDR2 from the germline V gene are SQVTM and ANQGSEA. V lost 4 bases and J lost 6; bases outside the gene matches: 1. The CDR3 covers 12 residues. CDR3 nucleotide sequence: TGCAGCGTTGTACAGGGGGATGAAAAACTGTTTTTT. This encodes CSVVQGDEKLFF. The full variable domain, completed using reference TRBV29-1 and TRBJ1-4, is SAVISQKPSRDICQRGTSLTIQCQVDSQVTMMFWYRQQPGQSLTLIATANQGSEATYESGFVIDKFPISRPNLTFSTLTVSNMSPEDSSIYLCSVVQGDEKLFFGSGTQLSVL.